What follows are 24 T cell receptor beta chains derived from one specimen sequenced in a study of T cell repertoires in aging, cancer and after chemotherapy. Amplification of TCR beta used genomic DNA extracted from peripheral blood. Multiplex touch-down PCR with TRB-A/B primers amplified rearranged V-D-J TRB sequences. TCRdb re-called the multiplex PCR reads with MiXCR, one entry per CDR3 protein. This sample has around 13,000 distinct CDR3 sequences, with 25% to 30% found just once. Sequenced input: blood. These receptors were collected from a human donor with a blood cancer.

In this sample, this clonotype is medium-sized (0.01 to 0.1%). V is TRBV27 and J is TRBJ1-6; D might be TRBD1 (5 bases). The CDR3 has 15 residues. The V end was cut by 6 bases, the J end by 10 bases, with 19 bases between. Germline CDR1 is MNHEY and CDR2 is SMNVEV (reference sequence). In DNA form, the CDR3 reads TGTGCCAGCAGCCTAGGGGCAGGGCTTGGATCACCCCTCCACTTT. Its protein is CASSLGAGLGSPLHF.

With regard to this clonotype: A much larger clone is a single base away; this may be a read error. The chain recombines TRBV19 with TRBJ2-1, with D perhaps TRBD2 (5 bases). Per germline, CDR1 LNHDA and CDR2 SQIVND (reference sequence). The CDR3 consists of 14 residues. This chain's CDR3 is CASSELRGVGEQLF. CDR3 nucleotide sequence: TGTGCCAGTAGTGAGCTACGGGGTGTGGGTGAGCAGTTGTTC.

This clonotype turned up a few times. V is TRBV6-4 and J is TRBJ2-3; 10 nucleotides align to TRBD2. Germline values: CDR1 MRHNA, CDR2 SNTAGT. The CDR3 has 15 residues. Unmatched junction bases numbered 3, after V lost 2 bases and J lost 4 bases. The CDR3 loop is CASSDILAGADTQYF. CDR3 bases: TGTGCCAGCAGTGACATTCTAGCGGGAGCAGATACGCAGTATTTT.

This chain links TRBV30 with TRBJ1-1; D not certain. The CDR3 totals 12 residues. V dropped 0 bases and J dropped 5 bases, with 7 bases sitting between them. CDR1 is GTSNPN, CDR2 SVGIG, per germline (reference sequence). The CDR3 loop is CAWSVGMTEAFF. The CDR3 DNA is TGTGCCTGGAGTGTTGGGATGACTGAAGCTTTCTTT.

This chain joins TRBV6-2 or TRBV6-3 and TRBJ1-5, with 8 bases fitting TRBD1. This CDR3 contains 14 residues. The junction had 5 bases not matched to a gene; V was cut back by 6 bases and J by 4 bases. Per germline, CDR1 MNHEY and CDR2 SVGEGT. CDR3 bases: TGTGCCAGCAGACCAGGGGGCACTAATCAGCCCCAGCATTTT. Amino acid sequence: CASRPGGTNQPQHF.

This clonotype has more than one count but fewer than ten. The V gene is TRBV5-6, the J gene TRBJ1-6; 8 nucleotides agree with TRBD1. J gave up 9 bases and V 5 bases, and 10 bases lay outside the gene matches. The germline gives CDR1 SGHDT, CDR2 YYEEEE. The CDR3 length is 15 residues. Written as DNA, the CDR3 is TGTGCCAGCAGGTGGACAGGGCCAACCAGTTCACCCCTCCACTTT. As protein: CASRWTGPTSSPLHF.

The rearrangement links TRBV4-1 to TRBJ2-6, with D possibly being TRBD1 (6 bases). The CDR3 length is 16 residues. Germline CDR1 is MGHRA and CDR2 is YSYEKL. Trimming took off 6 bases at V and 2 bases at J, with 14 bases between the two ends. As DNA, the CDR3 is TGCGCCAGCAGTGGACAGAGTCGGACTGGGGCCAACGTCCTGACTTTC. Its protein product is CASSGQSRTGANVLTF.

This clonotype is medium-sized. CDR3 in amino acids: CASSPRALSGRGADTQYF. The CDR3 bases are TGTGCCAGCAGTCCCCGAGCGTTATCGGGGAGAGGTGCAGATACGCAGTATTTT. The rearrangement joins TRBV27 to TRBJ2-3; possible D gene TRBD2, 5 bases. Germline-derived CDR1 and CDR2 are MNHEY and SMNVEV (reference sequence). V was shortened by 5 bases and J by 4 bases, with 25 bases between the two germline ends. CDR3 length equals 18 residues.

The chain employs TRBV20-1 and TRBJ1-6, with TRBD1 matching 10 bases. Unmatched junction bases numbered 9, after V lost 6 bases and J lost 7 bases. The CDR3 extends over 15 amino acids. The germline V gene encodes CDR1 DFQATT and CDR2 SNEGSKA (reference sequence). The CDR3 spells CSARPPGQGNSPLHF. CDR3 coding DNA: TGCAGTGCGAGACCTCCGGGACAGGGGAATTCACCCCTCCACTTT.

Relative to its sample, this clonotype is medium-sized. The V gene is TRBV5-6, the J gene TRBJ1-2, with 8 bases aligning to TRBD1. This CDR3 is 16 amino acids long. The germline CDR1 and CDR2 sequences are SGHDT and YYEEEE. The junction had 13 bases not matched to a gene; V was cut back by 4 bases and J by 5 bases. The DNA of the CDR3 is TGTGCCAGCAGCCCACAATCGACAGGGGTTAGGTATGGCTACACCTTC. Translated: CASSPQSTGVRYGYTF.

The table lists this clonotype with a few counts. An end of the junction differs from the germline gene, which may be a read error. This chain connects TRBV4-3 to TRBJ2-2, with D tentatively TRBD2 (6 bases). CDR3 length equals 16 residues. CDR1 LGHNA and CDR2 YSLEER come from the germline V gene. CDR3 nucleotide sequence: TGTGCCAGCAGCCAAGGAGGGCAAGCGAACACCGGGGAGCTGTTTTTT. It specifies CASSQGGQANTGELFF.

Worth noting for this clonotype: Sequence at one end of the junction differs from germline and may be a read error. This rearrangement joins TRBV6-6 to TRBJ2-3; the match to TRBD2 covers 13 bases. The V gene's germline CDR1 is MNHNY and CDR2 SVGAGI (reference sequence). The CDR3 length is 17 residues. CDR3 in DNA: TGTGCCAGCAGTTACTGGACTAGCGGGAGTATTGCAGATACGCAGTTTTTT. Translated, it gives CASSYWTSGSIADTQFF.

A word on this clonotype: Given a much more abundant clone one base away, this may be a read error. The chain has TRBV6-2 or TRBV6-3 and TRBJ2-1, with 15 bases aligning to TRBD2. The CDR3 spans 14 residues. Per the germline V gene, CDR1 is MNHEY and CDR2 is SVGEGT. CDR3 loop: CPSRGLAGGNEQFF. Written as DNA, the CDR3 is TGTCCCAGCAGGGGACTAGCGGGAGGCAATGAGCAGTTCTTC.

The J gene is TRBJ1-4, the V gene TRBV6-1; D may be TRBD1 (6 bases). Germline CDR1 MNHNS, CDR2 SASEGT. With 4 bases removed from V and 12 bases from J, the gap between germline ends came to 27 bases. The CDR3 is made up of 17 amino acids. CDR3 in amino acids: CASSGRSGASGFAELFF. The CDR3 coding sequence is TGTGCCAGCAGTGGAAGGTCGGGGGCGTCGGGGTTTGCGGAACTGTTTTTT.

The chain recombines TRBV6-6 with TRBJ2-1; 13 nucleotides align to TRBD2. V trimming: 5 bases; J trimming: 9 bases; junction bases outside the gene matches: 7. This CDR3 comprises 15 residues. Germline CDR1 MNHNY, CDR2 SVGAGI (reference sequence). DNA for the CDR3: TGTGCCAGCAGTACCCGGACTAGCGGGAGTACTGAGCAGTTCTTC. It encodes CASSTRTSGSTEQFF.

The chain carries TRBV4-3 and TRBJ1-5, with TRBD1 as a possible D gene (6 bases). CDR1 LGHNA and CDR2 YSLEER come from the germline V gene. The V end was cut by 2 bases, the J end by 3 bases, with 11 bases between. The CDR3 covers 15 residues. CDR3 in DNA: TGCGCCAGCAGCCAACATACAGGGTACAATCAGCCCCAGCATTTT. It is translated as CASSQHTGYNQPQHF.

This clonotype is medium-sized (0.01 to 0.1%) in the sample. The chain is built from TRBV29-1 and TRBJ1-4; maybe TRBD1 (5 bases). V shed 4 bases and J shed 8 bases, with 20 bases lying between them. The CDR3 runs 15 residues. Germline CDR1 reads SQVTM; CDR2 reads ANQGSEA. CDR3 protein: CSVVGPGLIREKLFF. Here the CDR3 DNA reads TGCAGCGTTGTTGGTCCGGGACTCATACGGGAAAAACTGTTTTTT.

This sequence joins TRBV20-1 and TRBJ2-7; D is ambiguous. The CDR3 is 12 residues long. V was clipped by 2 bases and J by 1 base, with 6 bases between them. The germline CDR1 and CDR2 sequences are DFQATT and SNEGSKA (reference sequence). The CDR3: CSARPSSYEQYV. The CDR3 bases are TGCAGTGCTAGACCTTCTTCCTACGAGCAGTACGTC.

V usage is TRBV20-1 and J usage is TRBJ2-5; D is unclear. Germline V gives CDR1 DFQATT, CDR2 SNEGSKA (reference sequence). CDR3 length: 12 residues. The V and J ends lost 1 base and 2 bases respectively, with 5 bases between them. CDR3 amino acids: CSARAQQETQYF. CDR3 DNA: TGCAGTGCTAGAGCACAGCAAGAGACCCAGTACTTC.

The CDR3 spells CASRNPDSIYGYTF. DNA of the CDR3: TGTGCCAGCAGGAATCCCGACAGCATCTATGGCTACACCTTC. The V gene is TRBV5-5, the J gene TRBJ1-2; perhaps TRBD1 as D (5 bases). The CDR3 totals 14 residues. Germline V lookup: CDR1 SGHKS, CDR2 YYEKEE (reference sequence). Trimming left V 5 bases short and J 4 bases short, with 15 bases between.

This clonotype was picked up many times. The chain links TRBV30 to TRBJ1-2; 8 nucleotides line up with TRBD1. Germline loops: CDR1 GTSNPN, CDR2 SVGIG (reference sequence). The CDR3 has 12 residues. With V trimmed by 3 bases and J by 8 bases, 5 bases remained unmatched. The CDR3 here is CAWRGQGGGYTF. The CDR3, as DNA: TGTGCCTGGAGAGGACAGGGAGGGGGCTACACCTTC.

In DNA form, the CDR3 reads TGTGCCAGCAGCACCCGAGTCCGCTTAACAGGGGTCGTCGAGCAGTACTTC. Amino acid sequence: CASSTRVRLTGVVEQYF. V gene TRBV11-1 combines with J gene TRBJ2-7, with TRBD1 matching over 7 bases. The V gene's germline CDR1 is SGHAT and CDR2 FQDESV (reference sequence). V lost 5 bases, J lost 6 bases, and 19 bases stayed unmatched. This CDR3 is built from 17 residues.

This clonotype appeared a few times. CDR3 nucleotides: TGTGCCAGCAGGGGACAGGGTTCCGACGAGCAGTACGTC. Translated, it gives CASRGQGSDEQYV. The chain joins TRBV28 to TRBJ2-7, with 9 bases fitting TRBD1. V shed 6 bases, J shed 5 bases, and the junction held 5 bases outside the gene matches. Germline V gives CDR1 MDHEN, CDR2 SYDVKM. This CDR3 spans 13 amino acids.

The chain is built from TRBV27 and TRBJ1-1; D uncertain. V lost 5 bases, J lost 5 bases, and 9 bases lay in between. The germline CDR1 and CDR2 sequences are MNHEY and SMNVEV (reference sequence). This CDR3 comprises 12 residues. CDR3 loop: CASSAPGTEAFF. For the CDR3, the DNA is TGTGCCAGCAGTGCCCCAGGAACTGAAGCTTTCTTT.